The 21 T cell receptor beta chains reported below all come from one sample, sequenced in a study of identical twins (TCRdb year 2016). Preparation of the library involved 5' RACE. Sequenced using an Illumina HiSeq 2000. TCRdb reran the public reads through fastp at Q25 and MiXCR, keeping productive beta chains. One record per CDR3 amino acid sequence lists the most common genes and DNA. This sample is represented by hundreds of thousands of distinct CDR3 sequences; 8.6% of them were singletons. The ten largest make up 0.75% to 1% of the sample. This sample also belongs to another study, concerning yellow fever vaccine responses in identical twins.

Sequencing was done on a sample of PBMCs. The receptors here all came from a woman aged 18-35 years in good health.

This clonotype has only a few counts. This chain connects TRBV12-3 or TRBV12-4 to TRBJ2-7; D is ambiguous. V dropped 5 bases and J dropped 4 bases, with 12 bases sitting between them. CDR3 length equals 13 residues. CDR3 in amino acids: CASSDRAMYEQYF. CDR3 nucleotide sequence: TGTGCCAGCAGTGACCGGGCTATGTACGAGCAGTACTTC.

DNA of the CDR3: TGCGCCAGCAGCCAGTTCAACACCGGGGAGCTGTTTTTT. Translation: CASSQFNTGELFF. The rearrangement joins TRBV4-3 to TRBJ2-2; D unclear. CDR3 length: 13 residues. Between the trimmed V and J ends, which lost 3 bases and 2 bases, there was a span of 4 bases. Germline V CDR1 and CDR2: LGHNA, YSLEER.

The V and J genes are TRBV2 and TRBJ2-7; 7 bases are a match to TRBD2. CDR1 SNHLY and CDR2 FYNNEI come from the germline V gene. The CDR3 has 15 amino acids. The trim removed 0 bases at V and 2 bases at J, leaving 4 bases unmatched. The CDR3 here is CASSEAGGIPYEQYF. CDR3 nucleotides: TGTGCCAGCAGTGAAGCGGGGGGGATCCCCTACGAGCAGTACTTC.

This clonotype has just a few counts. The genes are TRBV28 and TRBJ2-7; 7 positions match TRBD1. V trimming: 7 bases; J trimming: 6 bases; junction bases outside the gene matches: 12. The CDR3 loop spans 14 amino acids. In germline, CDR1 is MDHEN, CDR2 SYDVKM. The CDR3 DNA sequence: TGTGCCAGCACAGGACAGGTCGTAGTTGGCGAGCAGTACTTC. Its protein product is CASTGQVVVGEQYF.

In this sample, this clonotype turned up many times. CDR3 coding DNA: TGTGCCAGCAGTCGTCACACTGAAGCTTTCTTT. Residues: CASSRHTEAFF. The chain carries TRBV6-2 or TRBV6-3 and TRBJ1-1; no firm D call. The CDR3 has 11 residues. Germline V gives CDR1 MNHEY, CDR2 SVGEGT. The V gene lost 5 bases and the J gene lost 3 bases, with 4 bases spanning the gap.

V usage is TRBV6-5 and J usage is TRBJ1-2, with 10 bases identical to TRBD1. J lost 6 bases, V lost 1 base, and 5 bases had no gene match. Germline assignment: CDR1 MNHEY and CDR2 SVGAGI. The CDR3 totals 15 residues. The DNA for the CDR3 is TGTGCCAGCAGTTACTACACCGGGACAGGGGATGGCTACACCTTC. Protein: CASSYYTGTGDGYTF.

This clonotype was counted at least ten times. V and J are TRBV4-3 and TRBJ2-1, with a weak D call TRBD2 (6 bases). The CDR3 totals 13 residues. Deletions cut 4 bases from V and 8 bases from J, with 12 bases between. The germline gives CDR1 LGHNA, CDR2 YSLEER. This CDR3 is CASSPRLVYEQFF. The CDR3 nucleotides are TGCGCCAGCAGCCCCCGACTAGTATATGAGCAGTTCTTC.

This clonotype was found many times. This chain connects TRBV19 to TRBJ2-3; D remains ambiguous. The CDR3 runs 12 residues. V was pared by 5 bases and J by 4 bases, with 7 bases between. CDR1 is LNHDA and CDR2 is SQIVND in the germline V gene (reference sequence). CDR3: CASSRSSDTQYF. In DNA, the CDR3 is TGTGCCAGTAGTCGCTCCTCAGATACGCAGTATTTT.

This clonotype was picked up many times. This chain links TRBV7-9 with TRBJ2-4; D not certain. The V and J ends lost 6 bases and 8 bases respectively, with 5 bases between them. In germline, CDR1 is SEHNR, CDR2 FQNEAQ (reference sequence). The CDR3 contains 10 residues. This CDR3 is CASSGDIQYF. CDR3 DNA: TGTGCCAGCAGTGGAGACATTCAGTACTTC.

This chain joins TRBV28 and TRBJ2-5; possibly TRBD2 for D (7 bases). The V end was cut by 3 bases, the J end by 8 bases, with 22 bases between. The CDR3 length is 16 residues. Looked up from germline, CDR1 is MDHEN and CDR2 is SYDVKM. The CDR3 sequence: CASSFRGGGPIVTQYF. CDR3 nucleotide sequence: TGTGCCAGCAGTTTCAGGGGCGGGGGCCCCATAGTCACCCAGTACTTC.

This clonotype was seen at least ten times. The J gene is TRBJ2-7, the V gene TRBV12-3 or TRBV12-4; 8 bases fit TRBD1. This CDR3 has 15 residues. J gave up 2 bases and V 2 bases, and 5 bases lay outside the gene matches. DNA for the CDR3: TGTGCCAGCAGTTTACGGGACAGGAGAACCTACGAGCAGTACTTC. This encodes CASSLRDRRTYEQYF.

The chain links TRBV27 to TRBJ2-7; D perhaps matches TRBD2 (7 bases). The CDR3 is 14 amino acids. Trimming left V 3 bases short and J 5 bases short, with 14 bases between. Germline lookup yields CDR1 MNHEY and CDR2 SMNVEV (reference sequence). CDR3: CASSLWGGEDEQYF. DNA for the CDR3: TGTGCCAGCAGTTTGTGGGGGGGCGAGGACGAGCAGTACTTC.

This clonotype was recorded many times. The chain links TRBV5-1 to TRBJ2-3; D might be TRBD2 (7 bases). V lost 0 bases to trimming and J lost 3 bases, with 14 bases between them. The germline CDR1 and CDR2 sequences are SGHRS and YFSETQ. There are 16 residues in the CDR3. The CDR3 protein is CASSLATGGSTDTQYF. Written as DNA, the CDR3 is TGCGCCAGCAGCTTGGCCACGGGGGGCTCAACAGATACGCAGTATTTT.

This clonotype has a count of ten or more. The chain couples TRBV2 to TRBJ2-3, with TRBD2 matching over 10 bases. V lost 6 bases to trimming and J lost 2 bases; unmatched junction nucleotides: 23. This CDR3 comprises 21 residues. Germline CDR1 and CDR2: SNHLY and FYNNEI. The CDR3 DNA reads TGTGCCAGCAGCATAGCCACGATAGCGGGAGGACACACAGGGACCACAGATACGCAGTATTTT. It specifies CASSIATIAGGHTGTTDTQYF.

V usage is TRBV20-1 and J usage is TRBJ2-3; 8 bases align to TRBD1. The V gene's germline CDR1 is DFQATT and CDR2 SNEGSKA (reference sequence). The J segment lost 8 bases and the V segment lost 0 bases, leaving 10 bases of the junction unmatched. This CDR3 region has 15 residues. CDR3 in DNA: TGCAGTGCTAGAGATCAGGGACAGGTTCGGCTTACGCAGTATTTT. Amino acid sequence: CSARDQGQVRLTQYF.

The chain recombines TRBV21-1 with TRBJ2-3. TRBV21-1 is an annotated pseudogene. CDR3 length: 15 residues. The CDR3 coding sequence is TGTGCCAGCAGCAAAGAGGCGGAAGACACAGATACGCAGTATTTT. Protein: CASSKEAEDTDTQYF.

This clonotype was recorded a few times. The chain links TRBV10-3 to TRBJ2-7; D not certain. The CDR3 length is 13 residues. The V and J ends lost 3 bases and 6 bases respectively, with 12 bases between them. From germline, CDR1 is ENHRY and CDR2 SYGVKD. CDR3 coding DNA: TGTGCCATCAGTGAAGCCAGTTTAGCCGAGCAGTACTTC. Translating gives CAISEASLAEQYF.

This clonotype was detected ten times or more. J is TRBJ2-5 and V is TRBV29-1; D possibly uses TRBD1 or TRBD2 (5 bases each). The V and J ends lost 4 bases and 1 base respectively, with 7 bases between them. There are 12 residues in the CDR3. CDR1 is SQVTM, CDR2 ANQGSEA, per germline. The CDR3 DNA reads TGCAGCGTTGTGGGGACCCAAGAGACCCAGTACTTC. Translated: CSVVGTQETQYF. Drawing the rest from reference TRBV29-1 and TRBJ2-5, the complete variable domain is SAVISQKPSRDICQRGTSLTIQCQVDSQVTMMFWYRQQPGQSLTLIATANQGSEATYESGFVIDKFPISRPNLTFSTLTVSNMSPEDSSIYLCSVVGTQETQYFGPGTRLLVL.

The V call is TRBV20-1, the J call TRBJ2-7, with D perhaps TRBD1 (5 bases). The germline V gene encodes CDR1 DFQATT and CDR2 SNEGSKA (reference sequence). V gave up 5 bases and J gave up 2 bases, with 19 bases separating them. The CDR3 is made up of 15 amino acids. The CDR3 sequence: CSAQNDTWGPYEQYF. The DNA for the CDR3 is TGCAGTGCTCAAAACGACACATGGGGCCCCTACGAGCAGTACTTC.

This clonotype came up many times. The gene calls are TRBV5-1 and TRBJ2-1, with TRBD2 matching 7 bases. From germline, CDR1 is SGHRS and CDR2 YFSETQ. Trimming took 7 bases from V and 9 from J; bases not matched to a gene: 19. The CDR3 sequence is 16 residues long. CDR3 sequence (DNA): TGCGCCAGCGGCCCCATGAGAAGCGGGATCTTCGGTGAGCAGTTCTTC. Protein sequence: CASGPMRSGIFGEQFF.

Here the CDR3 reads CASSQVLKGTEPQETQYF. The CDR3 nucleotides are TGCGCCAGCAGCCAAGTGCTGAAAGGGACGGAGCCCCAAGAGACCCAGTACTTC. This sequence joins TRBV4-3 and TRBJ2-5; D may be TRBD1 or TRBD2 (5 bases each). Trimming took off 1 base at V and 1 base at J, with 19 bases between the two ends. From germline, CDR1 is LGHNA and CDR2 YSLEER. The CDR3 extends over 18 amino acids.